This T cell receptor (beta chain) was sequenced for a study of blood T cell repertoires in COVID-19. The CDR3 consists of 14 residues. Per germline, CDR1 SGHRS and CDR2 YFSETQ. Clones were read by immunoSEQ multiplex PCR, and TCRdb kept only the in-frame ones, dropping some. The sample records some 65,000 clones, roughly 80% being singletons. About this clone itself: One end of the junction varies from germline; a read error may be responsible.

This sequence was found in a woman in her seventies with acute or convalescent COVID-19. Material: peripheral blood. The chain has TRBV5-1 and TRBJ1-2; 7 nucleotides line up with TRBD1. CDR3 in DNA: TGCGCCAGCAGCCTGGATACCGGACAGGATTCGCGTAAATTC. It specifies CASSLDTGQDSRKF.